Below, 8 T cell receptor beta chains from the same sample are listed, as sequenced in a study of shared clonotypes between healthy human individuals. Here immunoSEQ multiplex PCR was the method, and the copy in TCRdb shows in-frame clones only, minus some. The sample consists of around 200,000 clones, approximately 92% of them appearing once. The sample was naive CD4+ T cells sorted from blood. The subset here: CD45RA+ positively selected. Receptors originate from a woman under 40 in good health.

The chain links TRBV2 to TRBJ2-3; tentative D call: TRBD2 (6 bases). V was cut by 6 bases and J by 2 bases, with 12 bases left in between. Germline V gene lookup returns CDR1 SNHLY and CDR2 FYNNEI. The CDR3 consists of 14 residues. This CDR3 is CASRRLGLTDTQYF. The CDR3 nucleotides read TGTGCCAGCAGGCGGTTGGGACTCACAGATACGCAGTATTTT.

CDR3 sequence reads: CASSLGGRVHEQYF. As DNA, the CDR3 is TGTGCCAGCAGCTTGGGAGGGAGGGTCCACGAGCAGTACTTC. V gene TRBV5-6 combines with J gene TRBJ2-7; TRBD2 aligns across 7 bases. From germline, CDR1 is SGHDT and CDR2 YYEEEE. The CDR3 covers 14 residues. Unmatched junction bases numbered 5, after V lost 0 bases and J lost 5 bases.

The rearrangement joins TRBV7-9 to TRBJ1-1, with TRBD1 as a possible D gene (6 bases). Germline-derived CDR1 and CDR2 are SEHNR and FQNEAQ (reference sequence). CDR3 length: 13 residues. Between the trimmed V and J ends, which lost 4 bases and 5 bases, there was a span of 11 bases. CDR3 residues: CASSSNRVTEAFF. The CDR3 coding sequence is TGTGCCAGCAGCTCTAACAGGGTGACTGAAGCTTTCTTT.

This chain connects TRBV6-6 to TRBJ2-5; no firm D call. The assigned J gene may be wrong: the sequence end matches TRBJ2-7 better. Germline CDR1 and CDR2: MNHNY and SVGAGI (reference sequence). The CDR3 runs to 11 residues. The CDR3 DNA sequence: TGTGCCAGCAGTGGCCGTAACGAGCAGTACTTC. It is translated as CASSGRNEQYF.

With respect to this clone: The junction does not match germline at one end; this may be a read error. The J gene is TRBJ2-7, the V gene TRBV5-1; 8 nucleotides line up with TRBD1. Germline lookup yields CDR1 SGHRS and CDR2 YFSETQ. This CDR3 is 15 amino acids long. The CDR3 reads CASRLGQVGMGEQYF. For the CDR3, the DNA is TGCGCCAGCAGGTTGGGACAGGTGGGGATGGGCGAGCAGTACTTC.

The chain recombines TRBV18 with TRBJ2-3, with D uncertain. From germline, CDR1 is KGHSH and CDR2 LQKENI. With 1 base removed from V and 0 bases from J, the gap between germline ends came to 8 bases. The CDR3 runs 15 residues. The CDR3, as DNA: TGTGCCAGCTCACCACGACTCCCGAGCACAGATACGCAGTATTTT. Its protein is CASSPRLPSTDTQYF.

The CDR3 spells CASSPPGLAGVYEQYF. The CDR3 nucleotides are TGTGCCAGCTCACCACCGGGACTAGCGGGAGTCTACGAGCAGTACTTC. The chain couples TRBV18 to TRBJ2-7; 14 nucleotides line up with TRBD2. The CDR3 runs to 16 residues. V lost 0 bases and J lost 3; bases outside the gene matches: 1. The V gene's germline CDR1 is KGHSH and CDR2 LQKENI.

V gene TRBV27 combines with J gene TRBJ1-2, with D possibly being TRBD1 (6 bases). This CDR3 contains 13 residues. V gave up 2 bases and J gave up 4 bases, with 8 bases separating them. Germline V CDR1 and CDR2: MNHEY, SMNVEV (reference sequence). The chain's CDR3 is CASSLQGTYGYTF. CDR3 DNA: TGTGCCAGCAGTTTACAGGGGACCTATGGCTACACCTTC.